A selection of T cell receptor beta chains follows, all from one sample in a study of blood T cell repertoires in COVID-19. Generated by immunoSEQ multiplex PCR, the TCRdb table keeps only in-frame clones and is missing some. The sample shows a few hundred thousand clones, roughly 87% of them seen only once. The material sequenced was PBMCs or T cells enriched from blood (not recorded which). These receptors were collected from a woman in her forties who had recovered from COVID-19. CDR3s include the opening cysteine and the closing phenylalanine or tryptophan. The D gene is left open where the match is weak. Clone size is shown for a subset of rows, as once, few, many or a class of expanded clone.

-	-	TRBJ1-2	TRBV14	TGTGCCAGCAGCCAAGCTGCTAACTATGGCTACACCTTC	CASSQAANYGYTF
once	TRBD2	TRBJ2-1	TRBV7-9	TGTGCCAGCAGCCCACCTTCGGCGGGAGCTTACAATGAGCAGTTCTTC	CASSPPSAGAYNEQFF
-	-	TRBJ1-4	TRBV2	TGTGCCAGCAGTGAAGAAACCCGGGGGAGGAAACTGTTTTTT	CASSEETRGRKLFF
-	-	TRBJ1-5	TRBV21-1	TGTGCCAGCAGCAACCACTCCGGGGCGGGGGGGCTTCAGCCCCAGCATTTT	CASSNHSGAGGLQPQHF
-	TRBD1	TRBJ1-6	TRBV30	TGTGCCTGGAGGGAAGTAGGACAGGGGCTTAATTCACCCCTCCACTTT	CAWREVGQGLNSPLHF
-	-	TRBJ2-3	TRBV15	TGTGCCACCAGCAGGGACTTTTTACACCCCCAGTCTCACGATACGCAGTATTTT	CATSRDFLHPQSHDTQYF
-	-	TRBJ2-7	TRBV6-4	TGTGCCAGCAAGACCAGGTGGACAGCGTACTACGAGCAGTACTTC	CASKTRWTAYYEQYF
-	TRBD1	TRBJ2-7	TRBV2	TGTGCCAGCAGGAACCGGGACAGCTACGAGCAGTACTTC	CASRNRDSYEQYF
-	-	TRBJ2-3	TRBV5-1	TGCGCCAGCAGCTTGCAGGCGGGGCGCACAGATACGCAGTATTTT	CASSLQAGRTDTQYF
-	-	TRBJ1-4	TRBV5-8	TGTGCCAGCAGCCCCCGGGATACTAATGAAAAACTGTTTTTT	CASSPRDTNEKLFF
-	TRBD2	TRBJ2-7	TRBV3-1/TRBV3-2	TGTGCCAGCAGCCAAGGAGGCCTAGCGGGAGTCTACGAGCAGTACTTC	CASSQGGLAGVYEQYF
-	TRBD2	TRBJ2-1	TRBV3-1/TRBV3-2	TGTGCCAGCAGCCAAGATCTAGGGCTAGCGGGGATCACCGTCTACAATGAGCAGTTCTTC	CASSQDLGLAGITVYNEQFF
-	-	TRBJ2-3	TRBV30	TGTGCCTGGAGTCTCAGGGTCGCAGATACGCAGTATTTT	CAWSLRVADTQYF
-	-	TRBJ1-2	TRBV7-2	TGTGCCAGCAGCTCCTCAGGGGTCTATGGCTACACCTTC	CASSSSGVYGYTF
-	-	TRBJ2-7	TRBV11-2	TGTGCCAGCAGCTTAGATGGGGGAAGGGGGTACGAGCAGTACTTC	CASSLDGGRGYEQYF
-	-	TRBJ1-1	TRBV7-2	TGTGCCAGCAGCTTAGGTCCAGGGATGAACACTGAAGCTTTCTTT	CASSLGPGMNTEAFF
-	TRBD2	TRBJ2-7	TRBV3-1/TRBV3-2	TGTGCCAGCAGCCTCGGGACTAGCGGACCCTACGAGCAGTACTTC	CASSLGTSGPYEQYF
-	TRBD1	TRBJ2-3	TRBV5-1	TGCGCCAGCAGTGTGACAGGGAGCACAGATACGCAGTATTTT	CASSVTGSTDTQYF
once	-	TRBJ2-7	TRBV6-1	TGTGCCAGCAGTGAATTGTATCCTCAGTACTTC	CASSELYPQYF
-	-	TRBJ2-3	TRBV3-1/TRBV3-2	TGTGCCAGCAGAGAGGGGGAGGGTACGCAGTATTTT	CASREGEGTQYF
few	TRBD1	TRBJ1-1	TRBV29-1	TGCAGCGCACTGACAGGGGGCCGGACTGAAGCTTTCTTT	CSALTGGRTEAFF
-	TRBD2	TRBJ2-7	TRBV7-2	TGTGCCAGCAGCCCAGGGCCGGGACTAGCAAATCAGCAGTACTTC	CASSPGPGLANQQYF
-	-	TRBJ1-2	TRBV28	TGTGCCAGCAGTTCGGCCGAGGAAGTGGAGTCGGTCTATGGCTACACCTTC	CASSSAEEVESVYGYTF
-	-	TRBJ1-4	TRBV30	TGTGCCTGGAGCCTAGGGGAGGGAAAACTGTTTTTT	CAWSLGEGKLFF
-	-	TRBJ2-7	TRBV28	TGTGCCAGCAGTTTACTCTCCTACGAGCAGTACTTC	CASSLLSYEQYF
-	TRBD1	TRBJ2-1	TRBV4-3	TGCGCCAGCAGCCAGCGCGGACAGGGTGTGCTTGAGCAGTTCTTC	CASSQRGQGVLEQFF
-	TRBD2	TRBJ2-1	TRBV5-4	TGTGCCAGCAGCTCCGGGACTAGCGGAAACAATGAGCAGTTCTTC	CASSSGTSGNNEQFF
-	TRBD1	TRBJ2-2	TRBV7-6	TGTGCCAGCAGCTTAGAGTCCCCGGACAGGGGATACTCGAGGGCCGGGGAGCTGTTTTTT	CASSLESPDRGYSRAGELFF
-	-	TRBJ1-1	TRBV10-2	TGCGCCAGCAGCGACCTGACAGGCTCCGATCAAGCTTTCTTT	CASSDLTGSDQAFF
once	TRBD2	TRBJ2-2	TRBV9	TGTGCCAGCGACGGGACTAGCGGGAACACCGGGGAGCTGTTTTTT	CASDGTSGNTGELFF
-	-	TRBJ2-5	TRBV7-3	TGTGCCAGCAGCCCTCAGGGACTCAAAGAGACCCAGTACTTC	CASSPQGLKETQYF
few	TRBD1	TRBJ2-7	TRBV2	TGTGCCAGCACCGGGACAGGGGGTAACGGCGAGCAGTACTTC	CASTGTGGNGEQYF
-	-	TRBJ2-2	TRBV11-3	TGTGCCAGCAGCTTAATCTCTGGAGCCGGGGAGCTGTTTTTT	CASSLISGAGELFF
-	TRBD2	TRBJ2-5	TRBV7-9	TGTGCCAGCAGCTTAGGGACTAGAGGCCCTCTAGAGACCCAGTACTTC	CASSLGTRGPLETQYF
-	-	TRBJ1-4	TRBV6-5	TGTGCCAGCAGTTATCGACAGAGAGCAACTAATGAAAAACTGTTTTTT	CASSYRQRATNEKLFF
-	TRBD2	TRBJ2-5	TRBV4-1	TGCGCCAGCAGCCCCGGACTAGCGGGAGGGGGGATGGAGACCCAGTACTTC	CASSPGLAGGGMETQYF
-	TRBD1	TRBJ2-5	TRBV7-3	TGTGCCAGCAGCTTTGACAGGGCAGAGACCCAGTACTTC	CASSFDRAETQYF
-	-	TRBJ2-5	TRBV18	TGTGCCAGCTCACCGTTGAGAACGGAGACCCAGTACTTC	CASSPLRTETQYF